A single sample is the source of the 26 T cell receptor beta chains below, sequenced in a study of control samples from healthy donors and cancer patients. Sequencing used immunoSEQ multiplex PCR; TCRdb keeps in-frame clones, though not all of them. The profile shows approximately 210,000 clones, about 89% of them singletons. Sequencing was done on a sample of blood. These TCRs come from a man aged 25-40 years in good health.

The V gene is TRBV5-1, the J gene TRBJ2-3; TRBD2 might be the D (7 bases). Trimming removed 3 bases at V and 2 bases at J, with 16 bases between. The CDR3 extends over 16 amino acids. In germline, CDR1 is SGHRS, CDR2 YFSETQ. The CDR3 sequence: CASSWGGGGPTDTQYF. In DNA, the CDR3 is TGCGCCAGCAGCTGGGGAGGGGGGGGACCCACAGATACGCAGTATTTT.

This chain joins TRBV7-9 and TRBJ1-4; 9 nucleotides align to TRBD1. This CDR3 comprises 15 residues. V trimming: 3 bases; J trimming: 8 bases; junction bases outside the gene matches: 7. The germline CDR1 and CDR2 sequences are SEHNR and FQNEAQ (reference sequence). The CDR3 reads CASSFFGDRDEKLFF. CDR3 nucleotides: TGTGCCAGCAGCTTCTTCGGGGACAGGGACGAAAAACTGTTTTTT.

This chain links TRBV3-1 (or the pseudogene TRBV3-2) with TRBJ2-1; TRBD1 might be the D (5 bases). From germline, CDR1 is LGHDT and CDR2 YNNKEL (reference sequence). Trimming shortened V by 4 bases and J by 5 bases, and 15 bases separated the two germline ends. The CDR3 loop spans 15 amino acids. DNA of the CDR3: TGTGCCAGCAGCCTTTCTTGGACAAATAACAATGAGCAGTTCTTC. Translating it yields CASSLSWTNNNEQFF.

The chain carries TRBV7-2 and TRBJ2-2; tentative D call: TRBD2 (5 bases). CDR3 length equals 15 residues. From germline, CDR1 is SGHTA and CDR2 FQGNSA. V was pared by 2 bases and J by 4 bases, with 11 bases between. The CDR3 sequence is CASSLLGLLTGELFF. In nucleotides, the CDR3 is TGTGCCAGCAGCTTACTCGGACTCCTCACCGGGGAGCTGTTTTTT.

The chain has TRBV19 and TRBJ2-3; 7 bases map to TRBD2. V was clipped by 4 bases and J by 0 bases; unmatched bases: 4. The CDR3 is made up of 15 amino acids. Germline values: CDR1 LNHDA, CDR2 SQIVND (reference sequence). DNA of the CDR3: TGTGCCAGTAGTACCCTAGCGGCTAGCACAGATACGCAGTATTTT. This gives the protein CASSTLAASTDTQYF.

This clone was found once. The gene calls are TRBV5-4 and TRBJ2-7; D remains ambiguous. The CDR3 extends over 16 amino acids. Between the trimmed V and J ends, which lost 4 bases and 0 bases, there was a span of 17 bases. Germline assignment: CDR1 SGHNT and CDR2 YYREEE (reference sequence). CDR3 nucleotide sequence: TGTGCCAGCAGCCGGGCCGGGCACACAAGCTCCTACGAGCAGTACTTC. It yields the protein CASSRAGHTSSYEQYF.

This chain links TRBV15 with TRBJ1-2; D perhaps matches TRBD1 (5 bases). The length of the CDR3 is 14 residues. The V end was cut by 1 base, the J end by 6 bases, with 12 bases between. Per germline, CDR1 LNHNV and CDR2 YYDKDF (reference sequence). The CDR3 is CATSRGLGGDGYTF. CDR3 bases: TGTGCCACCAGCAGAGGGCTTGGGGGAGATGGCTACACCTTC. Complete variable domain (other parts from reference TRBV15 and TRBJ1-2): DAMVIQNPRYQVTQFGKPVTLSCSQTLNHNVMYWYQQKSSQAPKLLFHYYDKDFNNEADTPDNFQSRRPNTSFCFLDIRSPGLGDTAMYLCATSRGLGGDGYTFGSGTRLTVV.

The J gene is TRBJ1-5, the V gene TRBV4-1; possibly TRBD1 for D (5 bases). V lost 5 bases and J lost 2, with 13 bases in between. The length of the CDR3 is 15 residues. CDR1 and CDR2 from the germline V gene are MGHRA and YSYEKL. The CDR3 loop reads CASSATGVGNQPQHF. As DNA, the CDR3 is TGCGCCAGCAGCGCAACGGGGGTCGGCAATCAGCCCCAGCATTTT.

The chain uses TRBV3-1 (or the pseudogene TRBV3-2) and TRBJ1-6; 7 bases match TRBD1. Trimming removed 3 bases from V and 8 bases from J; junction bases left unmatched: 10. Germline CDR1 and CDR2: LGHDT and YNNKEL (reference sequence). The CDR3 contains 16 residues. The chain's CDR3 is CASSHLPGQRDSPLHF. CDR3 sequence (DNA): TGTGCCAGCAGCCACCTACCGGGACAGAGGGATTCACCCCTCCACTTT.

The rearrangement links TRBV25-1 to TRBJ1-2; 10 bases are a match to TRBD1. CDR3 length equals 16 residues. Germline assignment: CDR1 MGHDK and CDR2 SYGVNS. Germline trimming cut 4 bases from V and 5 bases from J; bases unmatched to any gene: 10. CDR3 amino acids: CASSGTGTGAPYGYTF. In DNA form, the CDR3 reads TGTGCCAGCAGTGGAACCGGGACAGGGGCTCCATATGGCTACACCTTC.

The V call is TRBV6-4, the J call TRBJ2-3; TRBD2 might be the D (7 bases). This CDR3 is 17 amino acids long. The germline CDR1 and CDR2 sequences are MRHNA and SNTAGT. The V end lost 2 bases, the J end lost 0 bases, and 15 bases lay between the germline ends. This CDR3 is CASSDRWAGASTDTQYF. In DNA, the CDR3 is TGTGCCAGCAGTGACCGCTGGGCGGGGGCCAGCACAGATACGCAGTATTTT.

In its sample, this clone was seen once. The genes are TRBV27 and TRBJ1-2; D is uncertain. V was cut by 4 bases and J by 0 bases, with 6 bases left in between. The CDR3 is 13 residues long. Germline CDR1 and CDR2: MNHEY and SMNVEV (reference sequence). The CDR3 coding sequence is TGTGCCAGCAGTTCTACCGCTAACTATGGCTACACCTTC. As protein: CASSSTANYGYTF.

The rearrangement joins TRBV27 to TRBJ1-6; 8 bases match TRBD1. CDR3 length equals 16 residues. The junction had 11 bases not matched to a gene; V was cut back by 3 bases and J by 10 bases. CDR1 MNHEY and CDR2 SMNVEV come from the germline V gene (reference sequence). The CDR3 bases are TGTGCCAGCAGTTTGGAATTTACAGGGGGACTCTCACCCCTCCACTTT. It codes for CASSLEFTGGLSPLHF.

This sequence joins TRBV19 and TRBJ2-3; unclear D gene. The CDR3 covers 13 residues. The germline V gene has CDR1 LNHDA and CDR2 SQIVND (reference sequence). Between the trimmed V and J ends, which lost 9 bases and 4 bases, there was a span of 14 bases. The CDR3 region has the DNA TGTGCCAGCCGAGATACTACCGCAGATACGCAGTATTTT. Protein sequence: CASRDTTADTQYF.

V gene TRBV6-2 or TRBV6-3 combines with J gene TRBJ2-7; D is unresolved. Trimming removed 2 bases from V and 2 bases from J, with 13 bases in between. The V gene's germline CDR1 is MNHEY and CDR2 SVGEGT. The CDR3 spans 15 residues. CDR3 sequence: CASSYPGHATYEQYF. CDR3 DNA sequence: TGTGCCAGCAGTTACCCCGGGCACGCGACCTACGAGCAGTACTTC.

V usage is TRBV2 and J usage is TRBJ2-3; D possibly corresponds to TRBD1 (5 bases). CDR1 is SNHLY and CDR2 is FYNNEI in the germline V gene. The CDR3 extends over 12 amino acids. V lost 7 bases, J lost 4 bases, and 9 bases lay in between. This CDR3 reads CASMWGSDTQYF. Here the CDR3 DNA reads TGTGCCAGCATGTGGGGCTCAGATACGCAGTATTTT.

This chain joins TRBV10-3 and TRBJ2-7; D is unresolved. Per germline, CDR1 ENHRY and CDR2 SYGVKD. This CDR3 region has 11 residues. V was shortened by 4 bases and J by 6 bases, with 7 bases between the two germline ends. In DNA, the CDR3 is TGTGCCATCAGTGTCGGCTCCGAGCAGTACTTC. Translation gives CAISVGSEQYF.

The chain couples TRBV11-2 to TRBJ1-3; 7 nucleotides align to TRBD1. V lost 5 bases to trimming and J lost 4 bases; unmatched junction nucleotides: 8. The CDR3 has 15 amino acids. CDR1 is SGHAT, CDR2 FQNNGV, per germline. CDR3 sequence: CASSPTTGSGNTIYF. CDR3 DNA sequence: TGTGCCAGCAGCCCAACGACAGGGTCAGGAAACACCATATATTTT.

This clone was counted once. V and J are TRBV9 and TRBJ2-3; no clear D. The length of the CDR3 is 15 residues. Germline lookup yields CDR1 SGDLS and CDR2 YYNGEE. V lost 0 bases, J lost 0 bases, and 8 bases lay in between. The CDR3: CASSVVGSSTDTQYF. The CDR3 DNA is TGTGCCAGCAGCGTAGTAGGGTCTAGCACAGATACGCAGTATTTT.

The DNA for the CDR3 is TGTGCCAGTAAAAGGGGGGGTAGCACAGATACGCAGTATTTT. It codes for CASKRGGSTDTQYF. The J gene is TRBJ2-3, the V gene TRBV28; TRBD2 might be the D (7 bases). The V end lost 9 bases, the J end lost 0 bases, and 13 bases lay between the germline ends. Germline V gene lookup returns CDR1 MDHEN and CDR2 SYDVKM. The CDR3 contains 14 residues.

The rearrangement links TRBV12-3 or TRBV12-4 to TRBJ1-5; D is possibly TRBD1 (5 bases). The V gene lost 3 bases and the J gene lost 7 bases, with 10 bases spanning the gap. The CDR3 extends over 13 amino acids. The CDR3 protein is CASSLWGGQPQHF. The CDR3, as DNA: TGTGCCAGCAGTTTGTGGGGCGGACAGCCCCAGCATTTT.

The V and J genes are TRBV5-1 and TRBJ2-3; perhaps D is TRBD1 or TRBD2 (5 bases each). This CDR3 region has 16 residues. Germline-derived CDR1 and CDR2 are SGHRS and YFSETQ. The ends were cut back, 4 bases at V and 0 bases at J, with 15 bases in the middle. As DNA, the CDR3 is TGCGCCAGCAGCCAGGGCCGCGGGTCGAGCACAGATACGCAGTATTTT. Residues: CASSQGRGSSTDTQYF.

The gene calls are TRBV4-1 and TRBJ2-3; 12 nucleotides align to TRBD1. CDR1 and CDR2 from the germline V gene are MGHRA and YSYEKL. This CDR3 contains 17 residues. After removal of 1 base from V and 2 bases from J, the junction contained 4 bases not matched to a gene. Here the CDR3 reads CASSQGRDRGLTDTQYF. The CDR3 DNA reads as TGCGCCAGCAGCCAAGGCCGGGACAGGGGGCTCACAGATACGCAGTATTTT.

The chain uses TRBV9 and TRBJ1-4, with 8 bases aligning to TRBD1. The CDR3 loop spans 15 amino acids. J was trimmed by 8 bases and V by 3 bases; bases with no gene match: 9. Germline V lookup: CDR1 SGDLS, CDR2 YYNGEE. CDR3 amino acids: CASSATDRAGEKLFF. The CDR3 bases are TGTGCCAGCAGCGCGACGGACAGGGCCGGGGAAAAACTGTTTTTT.

This clone was counted once. The chain carries TRBV11-3 and TRBJ2-1; 8 bases fit TRBD1. This CDR3 has 14 residues. With V trimmed by 3 bases and J by 7 bases, 5 bases remained unmatched. Germline V gene data show CDR1 as SGHNT and CDR2 as YENEEA. DNA for the CDR3: TGTGCCAGCAGCTTGGTCCAGGGGGCAAATGAGCAGTTCTTC. As protein: CASSLVQGANEQFF. The variable domain in full, completed from reference TRBV11-3 and TRBJ2-1, reads EAGVVQSPRYKIIEKKQPVAFWCNPISGHNTLYWYLQNLGQGPELLIRYENEEAVDDSQLPKDRFSAERLKGVDSTLKIQPAELGDSAVYLCASSLVQGANEQFFGPGTRLTVL.

This chain links TRBV6-5 with TRBJ2-2, with 7 positions matching TRBD1. CDR3 length: 15 residues. Germline loops: CDR1 MNHEY, CDR2 SVGAGI. V dropped 2 bases and J dropped 1; count of bases not matched to a gene: 1. The CDR3 region is CASSYRQGNTGELFF. In nucleotides, the CDR3 is TGTGCCAGCAGTTACAGACAGGGGAACACCGGGGAGCTGTTTTTT.